This section outlines one T cell receptor beta chain sequence together with its context. The donors were adults (healthy and HIV-negative) with no recent acute infections or vaccinations. The CDR3 is 13 residues long. Looked up from germline, CDR1 is MNHEY and CDR2 is SMNVEV (reference sequence). Deletions cut 4 bases from V and 6 bases from J, with 10 bases between. This record belongs to a study of shared clonotypes between healthy human individuals. Profiling relied on immunoSEQ multiplex PCR, and the TCRdb table lists in-frame clones only, not all of them. The table includes about 2 million clones, roughly 95% detected once.

V usage is TRBV27 and J usage is TRBJ1-5, with D possibly being TRBD1 (6 bases). The sequence came from a man younger than 30 in good health. Specimen: naive CD4+ T cells sorted from blood. The subset is: CD45RA+ positively selected. The CDR3 nucleotides are TGTGCCAGCAGTTCGACAGGTCCTCAGCCCCAGCATTTT. It specifies CASSSTGPQPQHF.